These T cell receptor beta chains were read from a single sample in a study of blood T cell repertoires in COVID-19. Clones were read by immunoSEQ multiplex PCR, and TCRdb kept only the in-frame ones, dropping some. The sample includes 85,000 to 90,000 clones, about 87% of them seen just once. Sequencing was performed on peripheral blood. The receptors derive from a human donor in a cohort sampled during active COVID-19. Each CDR3 is given with its conserved first and last residue. The D gene is left open where the match is weak. A row's size may be missing; if present it is once, few, many or a size class.

TRBJ1-5,TRBV21-1,NA,NA,CASTPSRGDQPQHF,TGTGCCAGCACCCCCTCCAGGGGTGACCAGCCCCAGCATTTT
TRBJ2-2,TRBV6-5,TRBD2,NA,CASREGLDTGELFF,TGTGCCAGCAGGGAGGGACTAGACACCGGGGAGCTGTTTTTT
TRBJ2-1,TRBV27,TRBD2,NA,CASSLSAGGPYNEQFF,TGTGCCAGCAGTTTATCCGCGGGAGGGCCCTACAATGAGCAGTTCTTC
TRBJ1-2,TRBV5-1,NA,NA,CASSLVGDGYTF,TGCGCCAGCAGCTTGGTCGGGGATGGCTACACCTTC
TRBJ1-1,TRBV27,TRBD1,NA,CASSWRTGRYTEAFF,TGTGCCAGCAGTTGGCGGACAGGGCGGTACACTGAAGCTTTCTTT
TRBJ2-1,TRBV10-3,TRBD2,NA,CAISESRGREGYNEQFF,TGTGCCATCAGTGAGTCGAGAGGGCGGGAGGGTTACAATGAGCAGTTCTTC
TRBJ1-2,TRBV28,NA,NA,CASSLPNRDGGYTF,TGTGCCAGCAGTTTACCCAACAGGGATGGTGGCTACACCTTC
TRBJ2-5,TRBV7-2,TRBD2,NA,CASSLAGGWGGETQYF,TGTGCCAGCAGCTTAGCTGGCGGTTGGGGGGGAGAGACCCAGTACTTC
TRBJ2-7,TRBV6-5,NA,NA,CASSYSRLSSYEQYF,TGTGCCAGCAGTTACTCGAGGCTTAGCTCCTACGAGCAGTACTTC
TRBJ2-5,TRBV2,NA,NA,CASTGITEKETQYF,TGTGCCAGCACGGGTATCACGGAGAAAGAGACCCAGTACTTC
TRBJ2-7,TRBV5-1,NA,NA,CASSLEASRTYEQYF,TGCGCCAGCAGCTTGGAGGCTAGCCGTACCTACGAGCAGTACTTC
TRBJ2-7,TRBV28,TRBD2,NA,CASSPTSGSVGEQYF,TGTGCCAGCAGTCCAACTAGCGGGAGCGTTGGCGAGCAGTACTTC
TRBJ1-1,TRBV29-1,TRBD1,NA,CSYNRGRSIGRLGEAFF,TGCAGCTACAACAGGGGAAGGTCAATAGGGCGCTTGGGTGAAGCTTTCTTT
TRBJ2-1,TRBV28,NA,NA,CASSLVHEQFF,TGTGCCAGCAGCCTAGTACATGAGCAGTTCTTC
TRBJ2-3,TRBV28,TRBD2,NA,CASSGGGAGRVTDTQYF,TGTGCCAGCAGCGGAGGAGGGGCCGGGAGGGTCACAGATACGCAGTATTTT
TRBJ1-6,TRBV15,TRBD1,once,CATSREQGPPYNSPLHF,TGTGCCACCAGCAGAGAACAGGGGCCTCCTTATAATTCACCCCTCCACTTT
TRBJ1-2,TRBV28,NA,few,CASGGGDYYGYTF,TGTGCCAGCGGGGGAGGGGACTACTATGGCTACACCTTC
TRBJ1-2,TRBV9,NA,once,CASSQGNYNYGYTF,TGTGCCAGCTCACAGGGAAACTATAACTATGGCTACACCTTC
TRBJ2-3,TRBV6-5,TRBD2,NA,CASSWTSGRVTDTQYF,TGTGCCAGCAGTTGGACTAGCGGGAGGGTAACAGATACGCAGTATTTT
TRBJ2-7,TRBV4-1,TRBD2,NA,CASSQVPRGDIYEQYF,TGCGCCAGCAGCCAGGTCCCCCGGGGGGATATCTACGAGCAGTACTTC
TRBJ2-7,TRBV24-1,TRBD1,NA,CATARQGKDEQYF,TGTGCCACGGCGAGACAGGGGAAGGACGAGCAGTACTTC
TRBJ2-7,TRBV28,TRBD2,NA,CASSFPLADLREQYF,TGTGCCAGCAGTTTTCCGCTAGCGGACTTGCGAGAGCAGTACTTC
TRBJ2-6,TRBV28,NA,NA,CASTPPGGANVLTF,TGTGCCAGCACTCCACCGGGGGGGGCCAACGTCCTGACTTTC
TRBJ1-3,TRBV7-9,NA,NA,CASSSRGRRAGNTIYF,TGTGCCAGCAGCTCCAGGGGAAGAAGGGCTGGAAACACCATATATTTT
TRBJ1-3,TRBV28,NA,NA,CASSLSLYSGNTIYF,TGTGCCAGCAGTTTGAGTCTGTACTCTGGAAACACCATATATTTT
TRBJ2-1,TRBV29-1,TRBD1,NA,CSVVGQGYNEQFF,TGCAGCGTTGTGGGACAGGGGTACAATGAGCAGTTCTTC
TRBJ1-1,TRBV12-3/TRBV12-4,NA,NA,CASSLRSLEAFF,TGTGCCAGCAGTTTACGAAGCCTTGAAGCTTTCTTT
TRBJ1-2,TRBV10-3,TRBD1,NA,CAISETGQGGYGYTF,TGTGCCATCAGTGAGACCGGACAGGGAGGGTATGGCTACACCTTC
TRBJ2-5,TRBV6-6,TRBD1,NA,CASGNSRGRETQYF,TGTGCCAGCGGCAATTCCAGGGGGCGAGAGACCCAGTACTTC
TRBJ1-4,TRBV28,NA,NA,CATREGTNEKLFF,TGTGCCACGAGGGAGGGGACTAATGAAAAACTGTTTTTT
TRBJ2-1,TRBV9,NA,NA,CASSVRGTYNEQFF,TGTGCCAGCAGCGTTCGAGGGACCTACAATGAGCAGTTCTTC
TRBJ1-2,TRBV24-1,NA,NA,CATSANRDYGYTF,TGTGCCACCAGTGCAAACAGGGACTATGGCTACACCTTC
TRBJ1-1,TRBV30,NA,NA,CAWGSTSVTEAFF,TGTGCCTGGGGTTCGACGAGCGTCACTGAAGCTTTCTTT
TRBJ2-2,TRBV4-1,TRBD2,NA,CASSQRTSGRGTGELFF,TGCGCCAGCAGTCAACGGACTAGCGGGAGAGGTACCGGGGAGCTGTTTTTT
TRBJ2-4,TRBV2,TRBD1,NA,CASSPDRGPRKNIQYF,TGTGCCAGCAGTCCTGACAGGGGGCCACGAAAAAACATTCAGTACTTC
TRBJ2-1,TRBV7-2,NA,NA,CASSPGRGGKEEQFF,TGTGCCAGCAGCCCCGGCCGGGGCGGGAAGGAAGAGCAGTTCTTC
TRBJ2-1,TRBV25-1,NA,NA,CASSEPLGTGNEQFF,TGTGCCAGCAGTGAGCCCCTAGGTACTGGCAATGAGCAGTTCTTC
TRBJ1-1,TRBV28,NA,NA,CASSAGGLNTEAFF,TGTGCCAGCAGTGCGGGGGGGCTTAACACTGAAGCTTTCTTT
TRBJ2-3,TRBV7-3,TRBD2,NA,CASSPPGLADTQYF,TGTGCCAGCAGCCCACCGGGACTAGCGGATACGCAGTATTTT
TRBJ2-5,TRBV11-2,TRBD1,NA,CASSSNRGKGETQYF,TGTGCCAGCAGTTCGAACAGGGGGAAAGGAGAGACCCAGTACTTC
TRBJ2-7,TRBV27,TRBD1,NA,CASSSTGTGEQYF,TGTGCCAGCAGCTCGACAGGGACAGGCGAGCAGTACTTC